Listed here are 31 T cell receptor beta chains from one sample, sequenced in a study of blood T cells in healthy people across ages. Through a sample-barcoded 5' primer and a J-beta primer mix, a second PCR was run for 7 to 11 cycles. TCRdb recomputed calls from the 5' RACE reads with MiXCR, one row per CDR3 protein. The table lists about 770,000 distinct CDR3 sequences, roughly 44% of them singletons. The sample consisted of blood. These receptors all come from a man in his sixties in good health.

This chain's CDR3 is CASNQTPLCWGYTF. CDR3 bases: TGTGCCAGCAACCAGACGCCTCTGTGTTGGGGCTACACCTTC. The V and J genes are TRBV21-1 and TRBJ1-2. TRBV21-1 is given as a pseudogene. The CDR3 is made up of 14 amino acids.

This sequence joins TRBV27 and TRBJ1-2; TRBD1 matches 7 bases. The CDR3 has 14 residues. CDR1 MNHEY and CDR2 SMNVEV come from the germline V gene (reference sequence). Germline trimming cut 3 bases from V and 4 bases from J; bases unmatched to any gene: 5. The CDR3 DNA reads as TGTGCCAGCAGTTTTGGGGCAGGGGGCTATGGCTACACCTTC. Residues: CASSFGAGGYGYTF.

V gene TRBV4-1 combines with J gene TRBJ2-1; D is unresolved. Germline V gene sequence: CDR1 MGHRA, CDR2 YSYEKL. The V gene lost 2 bases and the J gene lost 7 bases, with 12 bases spanning the gap. The CDR3 extends over 14 amino acids. The CDR3, as DNA: TGCGCCAGCAGCCAAACCAGGACCCGAAATGAGCAGTTCTTC. It specifies CASSQTRTRNEQFF.

V and J are TRBV19 and TRBJ2-7; no firm D call. Germline CDR1 is LNHDA and CDR2 is SQIVND (reference sequence). V was shortened by 6 bases and J by 1 base, with 10 bases between the two germline ends. The CDR3 is made up of 13 amino acids. The CDR3 spells CASRGSDSYEQYF. The CDR3, as DNA: TGTGCCAGTAGGGGCAGCGATTCCTACGAGCAGTACTTC. Full variable domain (rest looked up from reference TRBV19 and TRBJ2-7): DGGITQSPKYLFRKEGQNVTLSCEQNLNHDAMYWYRQDPGQGLRLIYYSQIVNDFQKGDIAEGYSVSREKKESFPLTVTSAQKNPTAFYLCASRGSDSYEQYFGPGTRLTVT.

This clonotype was detected only once. The genes are TRBV30 and TRBJ1-6; 9 bases are a match to TRBD1. The germline gives CDR1 GTSNPN, CDR2 SVGIG (reference sequence). The CDR3 spans 15 residues. The V and J ends lost 5 bases and 7 bases, in that order; junction bases with no gene match: 9. CDR3 DNA sequence: TGTGCCTGGCTACATAGGACAGGGGTGAATTCACCCCTCCACTTT. Protein sequence: CAWLHRTGVNSPLHF.

This clonotype was seen only once. CDR3 residues: CASSYPAGLSEETQYF. The CDR3 DNA follows: TGTGCCAGCAGTTACCCGGCGGGACTCTCGGAAGAGACCCAGTACTTC. The V and J genes are TRBV6-2 or TRBV6-3 and TRBJ2-5; D perhaps matches TRBD2 (6 bases). The CDR3 has 16 residues. The germline V and J ends were trimmed by 2 bases and 3 bases, with 16 bases remaining between them. Germline CDR1 and CDR2: MNHEY and SVGEGT.

This clonotype was detected only a few times. V is TRBV7-2 and J is TRBJ2-1; weak D call: TRBD1 (5 bases). The germline gives CDR1 SGHTA, CDR2 FQGNSA. This CDR3 region has 15 residues. Trimming took off 7 bases at V and 4 bases at J, with 17 bases between the two ends. CDR3 region: CASTPGAILYNEQFF. CDR3 nucleotide sequence: TGTGCCAGCACCCCTGGGGCTATTCTTTACAATGAGCAGTTCTTC.

This clonotype was counted between two and nine times. The rearrangement joins TRBV9 to TRBJ1-2; 7 bases fit TRBD1. V dropped 0 bases and J dropped 3; count of bases not matched to a gene: 11. Germline V gene sequence: CDR1 SGDLS, CDR2 YYNGEE. The CDR3 is 17 residues long. The CDR3 nucleotides read TGTGCCAGCAGCGTAGGTCCCGGACAGGAATGGGACTATGGCTACACCTTC. It yields the protein CASSVGPGQEWDYGYTF.

Comments on this clonotype: Given a much more abundant clone one base away, this may be a read error. The V gene is TRBV5-6, the J gene TRBJ2-5, with D tentatively TRBD2 (5 bases). Germline values: CDR1 SGHDT, CDR2 YYEEEE. The CDR3 length is 13 residues. Trimming took 6 bases from V and 11 from J, leaving 20 bases between them. This CDR3 is CASIRYGGNEQYF. In nucleotides, the CDR3 is TGTGCCAGCATCAGATATGGAGGTAATGAGCAGTACTTC.

CDR3 DNA: TGTGCCAGCACCAAATCTCATCCCCCCAATGAGCAGTTCTTC. This codes for CASTKSHPPNEQFF. The rearrangement links TRBV5-5 to TRBJ2-1, with D unresolved. V gave up 6 bases and J gave up 6 bases, with 16 bases separating them. CDR3 length equals 14 residues. The germline V gene has CDR1 SGHKS and CDR2 YYEKEE (reference sequence).

This clonotype showed up many times. V and J are TRBV28 and TRBJ2-7; possibly TRBD2 for D (6 bases). The germline gives CDR1 MDHEN, CDR2 SYDVKM. Trimming took off 6 bases at V and 5 bases at J, with 11 bases between the two ends. This CDR3 has 12 amino acids. This CDR3 reads CASSRSGDEQYF. The DNA for the CDR3 is TGTGCCAGCAGCCGTTCGGGGGACGAGCAGTACTTC.

The chain recombines TRBV2 with TRBJ1-1; D unresolved. This CDR3 region has 9 residues. V shed 9 bases and J shed 7 bases, with 6 bases lying between them. CDR1 SNHLY and CDR2 FYNNEI come from the germline V gene. For the CDR3, the DNA is TGTGCCAGGGGAGGTGAAGCTTTCTTT. This translates into CARGGEAFF.

The chain links TRBV30 to TRBJ2-5; 9 nucleotides line up with TRBD1. From germline, CDR1 is GTSNPN and CDR2 SVGIG (reference sequence). The CDR3 is 15 residues long. The trim removed 0 bases at V and 11 bases at J, leaving 13 bases unmatched. The CDR3 loop reads CAWSVLRDRDGKQYF. The CDR3, as DNA: TGTGCCTGGAGTGTCCTCCGGGACAGGGATGGTAAGCAGTACTTC.

This clonotype showed up just a few times. The CDR3 reads CASSRDGQNFNYGYTF. CDR3 nucleotides: TGTGCCAGCAGCCGGGACGGGCAGAACTTTAACTATGGCTACACCTTC. The V gene is TRBV7-9, the J gene TRBJ1-2; D perhaps matches TRBD1 (5 bases). Germline CDR1 SEHNR, CDR2 FQNEAQ (reference sequence). The CDR3 consists of 16 residues. Trimming stripped 5 bases from V and 1 base from J, with 17 bases between.

A few counts support this clonotype. The chain has TRBV20-1 and TRBJ2-7, with TRBD2 as a possible D gene (6 bases). Germline V gives CDR1 DFQATT, CDR2 SNEGSKA (reference sequence). CDR3 size: 13 residues. Trimming removed 0 bases from V and 6 bases from J, with 12 bases in between. The CDR3 nucleotides are TGCAGTGCTAGAGATTTACGGGAGTCCGAGCAGTACTTC. Its translation is CSARDLRESEQYF.

This chain connects TRBV6-1 to TRBJ1-2; the match to TRBD1 covers 12 bases. V was clipped by 5 bases and J by 5 bases; unmatched bases: 18. The V gene's germline CDR1 is MNHNS and CDR2 SASEGT. CDR3 length: 19 amino acids. The CDR3 DNA reads TGTGCCAGCAGTAAATTACCGGGACAGGGGGCGAAGGTTGAGTATGGCTACACCTTC. Translation gives CASSKLPGQGAKVEYGYTF.

This chain links TRBV7-2 with TRBJ2-7; D unclear. This CDR3 has 14 residues. V was trimmed by 2 bases and J by 3 bases, leaving 11 bases between them. Per germline, CDR1 SGHTA and CDR2 FQGNSA. CDR3 in amino acids: CASSLTDPNYEQYF. The CDR3 DNA is TGTGCCAGCAGCTTAACCGATCCAAACTACGAGCAGTACTTC. Looking up the rest from reference TRBV7-2 and TRBJ2-7 gives the full variable domain: GAGVSQSPSNKVTEKGKDVELRCDPISGHTALYWYRQSLGQGLEFLIYFQGNSAPDKSGLPSDRFSAERTGGSVSTLTIQRTQQEDSAVYLCASSLTDPNYEQYFGPGTRLTVT.

CDR3 loop: CASSPGPIGAETQYF. The CDR3 bases are TGTGCCAGCAGCCCCGGGCCCATCGGGGCAGAGACCCAGTACTTC. The rearrangement links TRBV7-9 to TRBJ2-5; D assignment may be TRBD1 or TRBD2 (5 bases each). V shed 5 bases and J shed 4 bases, with 17 bases lying between them. The length of the CDR3 is 15 residues. The germline CDR1 and CDR2 sequences are SEHNR and FQNEAQ (reference sequence). The variable domain in full, with the rest retrieved from reference TRBV7-9 and TRBJ2-5, is DTGVSQNPRHKITKRGQNVTFRCDPISEHNRLYWYRQTLGQGPEFLTYFQNEAQLEKSRLLSDRFSAERPKGSFSTLEIQRTEQGDSAMYLCASSPGPIGAETQYFGPGTRLLVL.

V gene TRBV6-2 or TRBV6-3 combines with J gene TRBJ2-5; perhaps TRBD2 as D (5 bases). The J call may be mistaken, given a closer DNA end match to TRBJ2-7. The germline gives CDR1 MNHEY, CDR2 SVGEGT. This CDR3 contains 13 residues. The CDR3: CASSPGNIYEQYF. The DNA for the CDR3 is TGTGCCAGCAGTCCCGGGAACATCTACGAGCAGTACTTC.

The V and J genes are TRBV7-2 and TRBJ2-7, with a tentative D call TRBD2 (7 bases). Germline CDR1 and CDR2: SGHTA and FQGNSA. The CDR3 runs 16 residues. Trimming cost V 5 bases and J 7 bases, with 24 bases left between them. Here the CDR3 DNA reads TGTGCCAGCAGCCTAGGGGGGGCGGTGGCGGGTCGGGAGCAGTACTTC. It yields the protein CASSLGGAVAGREQYF. Using reference TRBV7-2 and TRBJ2-7 for the parts outside the CDR3, the full variable domain is GAGVSQSPSNKVTEKGKDVELRCDPISGHTALYWYRQSLGQGLEFLIYFQGNSAPDKSGLPSDRFSAERTGGSVSTLTIQRTQQEDSAVYLCASSLGGAVAGREQYFGPGTRLTVT.

The chain recombines TRBV7-9 with TRBJ2-7; the D gene could be TRBD1 or TRBD2 (6 bases each). The better agreement between TRBJ2-5 and the DNA end casts doubt on the J call. CDR3 size: 15 residues. Looked up from germline, CDR1 is SEHNR and CDR2 is FQNEAQ (reference sequence). The chain's CDR3 is CASSPRDTFSETQYF. CDR3 in DNA: TGTGCCAGCAGCCCGCGGGACACCTTCTCGGAGACCCAGTACTTC.

A few counts support this clonotype. The V and J genes are TRBV7-9 and TRBJ1-1; 8 bases agree with TRBD1. CDR1 is SEHNR and CDR2 is FQNEAQ in the germline V gene (reference sequence). CDR3 length: 14 residues. The V and J ends lost 6 bases and 4 bases, in that order; junction bases with no gene match: 7. In DNA form, the CDR3 reads TGTGCCAGCAGGCATGTAACAGGGGGCACTGAAGCTTTCTTT. Translation: CASRHVTGGTEAFF. The complete variable domain, with remaining parts taken from reference TRBV7-9 and TRBJ1-1, reads DTGVSQNPRHKITKRGQNVTFRCDPISEHNRLYWYRQTLGQGPEFLTYFQNEAQLEKSRLLSDRFSAERPKGSFSTLEIQRTEQGDSAMYLCASRHVTGGTEAFFGQGTRLTVV.

The gene calls are TRBV7-9 and TRBJ1-1; D is undetermined. V lost 1 base, J lost 6 bases, and 6 bases lay in between. The CDR3 spans 12 residues. Germline V CDR1 and CDR2: SEHNR, FQNEAQ (reference sequence). This CDR3 is CASSLVGAEAFF. The CDR3 DNA reads as TGTGCCAGCAGCTTAGTGGGCGCTGAAGCTTTCTTT.

This chain uses TRBV4-3 with TRBJ2-3; maybe TRBD1 (6 bases). Looked up from germline, CDR1 is LGHNA and CDR2 is YSLEER. Between the trimmed V and J ends, which lost 4 bases and 1 base, there was a span of 12 bases. The CDR3 is 15 amino acids. In DNA, the CDR3 is TGCGCCAGCAGCCCCAGGTACAGGGGCACAGATACGCAGTATTTT. Its translation: CASSPRYRGTDTQYF.

This clonotype was observed a handful of times. The chain uses TRBV20-1 and TRBJ2-7; perhaps TRBD2 as D (5 bases). Trimming shortened V by 1 base and J by 2 bases, and 12 bases separated the two germline ends. Germline lookup yields CDR1 DFQATT and CDR2 SNEGSKA (reference sequence). This CDR3 is built from 14 residues. The CDR3 region is CSARGMRAAYEQYF. CDR3 coding DNA: TGCAGTGCTAGAGGCATGAGGGCAGCCTACGAGCAGTACTTC.

The chain employs TRBV7-9 and TRBJ2-3; no clear D. CDR1 is SEHNR and CDR2 is FQNEAQ in the germline V gene (reference sequence). The CDR3 is 13 amino acids. Trimming took off 5 bases at V and 6 bases at J, with 12 bases between the two ends. CDR3 DNA: TGTGCCAGCAGCGTACTGGCACGGGATACGCAGTATTTT. Its translation is CASSVLARDTQYF.

The chain joins TRBV12-3 or TRBV12-4 to TRBJ2-7; D is undetermined. The CDR3 totals 15 residues. V lost 0 bases and J lost 1, with 10 bases in between. This CDR3 reads CASSLAQVASYEQYF. CDR3 DNA: TGTGCCAGCAGTTTAGCGCAAGTTGCATCCTACGAGCAGTACTTC.

This chain links TRBV28 with TRBJ2-6; D gene ambiguous. This CDR3 is built from 9 residues. Germline CDR1 MDHEN, CDR2 SYDVKM. V was cut by 5 bases and J by 15 bases, with 5 bases left in between. The CDR3 DNA follows: TGTGCCAGCAGTAAAGACCTGACTTTC. It codes for CASSKDLTF.

This clonotype was detected many times. The V gene is TRBV29-1, the J gene TRBJ2-7; 12 bases are a match to TRBD1. With 7 bases clipped from V and 2 bases from J, the junction kept 6 bases outside the gene matches. The CDR3 consists of 14 residues. The germline V gene encodes CDR1 SQVTM and CDR2 ANQGSEA. CDR3 amino acids: CSALGTGGTYEQYF. The CDR3 DNA follows: TGCAGCGCCCTTGGGACAGGGGGCACCTACGAGCAGTACTTC.

This clonotype was found a few times. The chain links TRBV9 to TRBJ2-3, with TRBD2 matching over 11 bases. The length of the CDR3 is 15 residues. Germline CDR1 is SGDLS and CDR2 is YYNGEE. After removal of 3 bases from V and 6 bases from J, the junction contained 6 bases not matched to a gene. CDR3 nucleotide sequence: TGTGCCAGCAGCGCTCGGACTAGCGGGCGGGATACGCAGTATTTT. Its translation: CASSARTSGRDTQYF.

This rearrangement joins TRBV28 to TRBJ1-1; no clear D gene. V lost 10 bases and J lost 1, with 4 bases in between. The CDR3 loop spans 10 amino acids. CDR1 MDHEN and CDR2 SYDVKM come from the germline V gene. The CDR3 reads CATENTEAFF. The CDR3 coding sequence is TGTGCCACGGAGAACACTGAAGCTTTCTTT.